A single sample gave rise to the 3 T cell receptor beta chains below, sequenced in a study of blood T cell repertoires in COVID-19. Repertoires were generated with immunoSEQ multiplex PCR, while TCRdb's copy carries only in-frame clones and drops some. The table has around 100,000 clones, around 73% seen once. The material sequenced was peripheral blood. The receptor source for this set is a man aged 55 to 70 with active or convalescent COVID-19.

The rearrangement links TRBV6-7 to TRBJ2-1, with 7 bases matching TRBD2. TRBV6-7 is noted as an ORF with a role that remains uncertain. With V trimmed by 6 bases and J by 8 bases, 16 bases remained unmatched. This CDR3 has 16 residues. CDR3 amino acids: CASSLLARSHRDEQFF. The CDR3 DNA reads TGTGCCAGCAGCCTACTAGCGCGATCCCATAGGGATGAGCAGTTCTTC.

This chain connects TRBV5-1 to TRBJ2-5; TRBD2 agrees at 9 bases. The CDR3 sequence is 17 residues long. From germline, CDR1 is SGHRS and CDR2 YFSETQ. The V segment lost 0 bases and the J segment 1 base; nucleotides outside the gene matches: 7. The CDR3 DNA reads as TGCGCCAGCAGCTTGGGACGAACTAGCGGGCTCCAAGAGACCCAGTACTTC. This sequence encodes CASSLGRTSGLQETQYF.

The chain is built from TRBV3-1 (or the pseudogene TRBV3-2) and TRBJ2-1; 14 bases line up with TRBD2. The CDR3 is 15 residues long. Germline loops: CDR1 LGHDT, CDR2 YNNKEL (reference sequence). Losses at the gene ends were 5 bases for V and 7 bases for J; bases not matched to a gene: 4. As DNA, the CDR3 is TGTGCCAGCAGCGAGACTAGCGGGAGGGCAAATGAGCAGTTCTTC. This translates into CASSETSGRANEQFF.